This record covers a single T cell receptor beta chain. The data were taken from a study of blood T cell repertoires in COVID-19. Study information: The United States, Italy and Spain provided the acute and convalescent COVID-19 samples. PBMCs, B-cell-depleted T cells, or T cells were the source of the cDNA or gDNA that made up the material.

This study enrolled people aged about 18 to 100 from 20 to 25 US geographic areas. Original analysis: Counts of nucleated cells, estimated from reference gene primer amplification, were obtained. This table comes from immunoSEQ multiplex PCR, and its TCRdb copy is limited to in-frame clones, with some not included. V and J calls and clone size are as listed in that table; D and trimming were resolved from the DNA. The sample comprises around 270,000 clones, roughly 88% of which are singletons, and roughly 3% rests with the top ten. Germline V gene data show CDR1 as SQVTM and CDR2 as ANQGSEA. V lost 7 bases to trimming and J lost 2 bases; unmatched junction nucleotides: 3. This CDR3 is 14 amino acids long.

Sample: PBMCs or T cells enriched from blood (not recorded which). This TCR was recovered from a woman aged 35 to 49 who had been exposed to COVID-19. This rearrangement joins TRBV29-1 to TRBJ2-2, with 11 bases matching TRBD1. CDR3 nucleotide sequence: TGCAGCGCCGGACAGGGGGCAAACACCGGGGAGCTGTTTTTT. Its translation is CSAGQGANTGELFF.